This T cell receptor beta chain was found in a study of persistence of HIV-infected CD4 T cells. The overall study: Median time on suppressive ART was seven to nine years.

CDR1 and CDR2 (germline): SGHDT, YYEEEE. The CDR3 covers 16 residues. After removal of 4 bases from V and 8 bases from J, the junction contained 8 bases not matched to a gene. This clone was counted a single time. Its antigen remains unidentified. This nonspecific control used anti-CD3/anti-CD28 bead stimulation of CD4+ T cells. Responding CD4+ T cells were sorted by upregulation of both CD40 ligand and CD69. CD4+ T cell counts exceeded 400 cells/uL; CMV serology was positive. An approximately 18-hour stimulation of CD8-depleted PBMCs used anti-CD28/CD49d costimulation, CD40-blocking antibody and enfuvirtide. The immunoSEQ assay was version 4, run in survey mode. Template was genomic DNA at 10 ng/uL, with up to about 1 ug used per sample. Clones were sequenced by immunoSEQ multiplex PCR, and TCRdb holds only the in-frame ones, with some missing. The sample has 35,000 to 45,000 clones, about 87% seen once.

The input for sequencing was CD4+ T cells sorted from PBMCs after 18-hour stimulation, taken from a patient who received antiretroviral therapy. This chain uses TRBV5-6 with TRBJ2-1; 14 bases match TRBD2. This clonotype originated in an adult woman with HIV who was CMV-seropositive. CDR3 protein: CASSPGTSGGGYEQFF. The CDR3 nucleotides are TGTGCCAGCAGCCCCGGGACTAGCGGGGGTGGGTATGAGCAGTTCTTC. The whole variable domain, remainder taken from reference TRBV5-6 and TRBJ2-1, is DAGVTQSPTHLIKTRGQQVTLRCSPKSGHDTVSWYQQALGQGPQFIFQYYEEEERQRGNFPDRFSGHQFPNYSSELNVNALLLGDSALYLCASSPGTSGGGYEQFFGPGTRLTVL.